The clone carrying this T cell receptor (beta chain) was counted a few times. Its antigen remains unknown. This entry belongs to a study of T-cell reconstitution after alpha-beta-depleted transplantation in children. During its preparation, the TCRbeta library received unique molecular identifiers. TCRdb analysed the PCR reads with MiXCR anew, one entry per CDR3 protein. The sample yields 700,000 to 950,000 distinct CDR3 sequences, about 15% seen once. Study-level points and caveats: In patients about two months after transplant, alpha-beta T cells reportedly arose from several hundred expanded graft clones. Newly made T cells mostly supplied T-cell counts and diversity one year after transplant.

Sequencing used PBMCs, mostly from graft donor cells, obtained 360 days after TCRalphabeta/CD19-depleted stem cell transplant. The sequence derives from a male patient younger than 18 who had a stem cell transplant for acute lymphoblastic leukemia, so the T cells may come from the graft donor.

CDR3 in DNA: TGTGCCAGCAGTGACGTTTCTAGCCATGAGCAGTTCTTC. Amino acid sequence: CASSDVSSHEQFF. V gene TRBV6-4 combines with J gene TRBJ2-1; D might be TRBD2 (5 bases). The CDR3 is 13 amino acids. Germline CDR1 MRHNA, CDR2 SNTAGT. Trimming cost V 2 bases and J 8 bases, with 10 bases left between them.